The rows below give T cell receptor beta chains drawn from one sample of a study of T cells after yellow fever vaccination. TCRdb passed the 5' RACE reads through MiXCR, listing each CDR3 protein once. The data hold fewer than 450,000 distinct CDR3 sequences, with around a tenth observed a single time. Sequenced material: PBMCs, taken on the day of the first yellow fever vaccination. The receptors originated from a man between 18 and 29 years old who received the YFV17D yellow fever vaccine. CDR3s include the opening cysteine and the closing phenylalanine or tryptophan. D genes are given only for firm matches. Clone size, where shown, is once, few, many, or a class for clones that have expanded.

j_gene | d_gene | v_gene | abundance | CDR3nt | CDR3aa
TRBJ2-5 | TRBD1 | TRBV19 | . | TGTGCCAGTGGCTGGGACAGGGGAAAGACCCAGTACTTC | CASGWDRGKTQYF
TRBJ2-2 | . | TRBV11-3 | few | TGTGCCAGCAGCACCCGCCGGAGGGCGGGCACCGGGGAGCTGTTTTTT | CASSTRRRAGTGELFF
TRBJ1-2 | . | TRBV15 | few | TGTGCCACCAGCAGAGATCTTCCGGGGGCGCGTCATGGCTACACCTTC | CATSRDLPGARHGYTF
TRBJ2-5 | TRBD2 | TRBV5-4 | many | TGTGCCAGCAGCCCCCGGGGGGGGCAAAGCAGGGAGACCCAGTACTTC | CASSPRGGQSRETQYF
TRBJ2-2 | . | TRBV5-1 | few | TGCGCCAGCAGCTTGGCCGAAGGATACGGGGAGCTGTTTTTT | CASSLAEGYGELFF
TRBJ1-6 | . | TRBV11-2 | few | TGTGCCAGCAGCTTAGGGTTAGTTAGCGCCCTCCACTTT | CASSLGLVSALHF
TRBJ1-2 | . | TRBV5-6 | . | TGTGCCAGCAGCTTGTTTAAGGGGGAAGGCTACACCTTC | CASSLFKGEGYTF
TRBJ2-5 | . | TRBV10-3 | . | TGTGCCATCAGTGATGTGGAGACCCAGTACTTC | CAISDVETQYF
TRBJ2-4 | . | TRBV15 | few | TGTGCCACCAGCGGGACCAAAAACATTCAGTACTTC | CATSGTKNIQYF
TRBJ2-3 | . | TRBV5-4 | few | TGTGCCAGCAGCTTGGAGGCAGCTAGCACAGATACGCAGTATTTT | CASSLEAASTDTQYF
TRBJ1-1 | . | TRBV7-2 | few | TGTGCCAGCAGCCGTTTGAGGAACACTGAAGCTTTCTTT | CASSRLRNTEAFF
TRBJ2-7 | TRBD1 | TRBV5-1 | . | TGCGCCAGCAGCTTAGGGGACAGCATCTACGAGCAGTACTTC | CASSLGDSIYEQYF
TRBJ2-7 | . | TRBV7-9 | few | TGTGCCAGCAGCGAAGACAGCAACAAGTACGAGCAGTACTTC | CASSEDSNKYEQYF
TRBJ2-1 | TRBD1 | TRBV9 | many | TGTGCCAGCACGACAGGGGGGGCTACCAATGAGCAGTTCTTC | CASTTGGATNEQFF
TRBJ2-3 | TRBD2 | TRBV20-1 | . | TGCAGTGTGAATAGCGGGGGGAAGACAGGTGATACGCAGTATTTT | CSVNSGGKTGDTQYF
TRBJ2-7 | TRBD1 | TRBV15 | few | TGTGCCACCAGCGGGACAGGGGACGAGCAGTACTTC | CATSGTGDEQYF
TRBJ2-7 | TRBD1 | TRBV5-5 | few | TGTGCCAGCAGCTGGGGAACAGGGGACTCCTACGAGCAGTACTTC | CASSWGTGDSYEQYF
TRBJ2-2 | . | TRBV7-9 | few | TGTGCCAGCAGCACCACCGGGCCAGACACCGGGGAGCTGTTTTTT | CASSTTGPDTGELFF
TRBJ1-5 | . | TRBV6-1 | . | TGTGCCAGCAAGGTTTCTGTCAATCAGCCCCAGCATTTT | CASKVSVNQPQHF
TRBJ1-2 | TRBD1 | TRBV4-2 | few | TGTGCCAGCAGCCAAGATCCTAGACAGGGGGTCTATGGCTACACCTTC | CASSQDPRQGVYGYTF
TRBJ2-2 | TRBD2 | TRBV4-3 | few | TGCGCCAGCAGCCAAGATCTGCTCGGACTAGCGGGGGGTCGGACCGGGGAGCTGTTTTTT | CASSQDLLGLAGGRTGELFF
TRBJ2-1 | TRBD2 | TRBV5-1 | . | TGCTCCAGCAGCTTGGTTTTGGTAGCGGGGGGGAATGAGCAGTTCTTC | CSSSLVLVAGGNEQFF
TRBJ1-2 | . | TRBV6-5 | . | TGTGCCAGCAGTTATCTCGGTGGAGGCTACACCTTC | CASSYLGGGYTF
TRBJ2-5 | TRBD2 | TRBV10-3 | . | TGTGCCATCAGTGATACGGGGGGGCTTGAGACCCAGTACTTC | CAISDTGGLETQYF
TRBJ2-3 | . | TRBV4-3 | . | TGCGCCAGCAGCCTTATGAGCGGAGGAACAGATACGCAGTATTTT | CASSLMSGGTDTQYF
TRBJ2-2 | . | TRBV4-1 | . | TGCGCCAGCAGCCAAGTAGGTCGGGTGAACACCGGGGAGCTGTTTTTT | CASSQVGRVNTGELFF
TRBJ2-3 | TRBD2 | TRBV7-9 | . | TGTGCCAGCAGCCTGGGACTAGCGGAGTATTTT | CASSLGLAEYF
TRBJ2-6 | . | TRBV12-3/TRBV12-4 | . | TGTGCCAGCTTATACTCTGGGGCCAACGTCCTGACTTTC | CASLYSGANVLTF
TRBJ1-5 | . | TRBV7-9 | few | TGTGCCAGCAGCCGGGACATTGAGGGGCCCCAGCATTTT | CASSRDIEGPQHF
TRBJ1-3 | . | TRBV12-3/TRBV12-4 | few | TGTGCCAGCATCGGGGGGGCAGGGTCGGGTGGAAACACCATATATTTT | CASIGGAGSGGNTIYF
TRBJ2-1 | . | TRBV5-6 | . | TGTGCCAGCAGCCTTTCCCGGGACTTTTCGTACAATGAGCAGTTCTTC | CASSLSRDFSYNEQFF
TRBJ2-3 | TRBD2 | TRBV20-1 | few | TGCAGTGCTTCTACCCCGGGACTAGGGCATGGAGATACGCAGTATTTT | CSASTPGLGHGDTQYF
TRBJ2-4 | . | TRBV12-3/TRBV12-4 | few | TGTGCCAGCAACGGGCGGGGTGCCAAAAACATTCAGTACTTC | CASNGRGAKNIQYF
TRBJ2-1 | . | TRBV19 | few | TGTGCCAGTAGTATCCTCCCTCCGAGTAACAATGAGCAGTTCTTC | CASSILPPSNNEQFF
TRBJ2-3 | . | TRBV11-2 | . | TGTGCCAGCAAGAGGACACCCACAGATACGCGGTATTTT | CASKRTPTDTRYF
TRBJ2-5 | . | TRBV20-1 | . | TGCAGTGCTAGAGTCCCCCGGGGGCTCCAAGAGACCCAGTACTTC | CSARVPRGLQETQYF
TRBJ2-5 | TRBD2 | TRBV7-2 | . | TGTGCCAGCAGCTTAGGCCGGGGGGGGCTTAGGACCCAGTACTTC | CASSLGRGGLRTQYF
TRBJ1-1 | . | TRBV5-1 | few | TGCGCCAGCAGCTTTAAGACAGGAGGGGCGGAGGACACTGAAGCTTTCTTT | CASSFKTGGAEDTEAFF
TRBJ1-5 | . | TRBV20-1 | few | TGCAGTGCTAGAGATCTTCGCCAAACAGGTTATAGCAATCAGCCCCAGCATTTT | CSARDLRQTGYSNQPQHF
TRBJ2-1 | . | TRBV20-1 | . | TGCAGTGCTGAAGCGACAGGTATGCGCTACAATGAGCAGTTCTTC | CSAEATGMRYNEQFF
TRBJ2-3 | . | TRBV4-1 | . | TGCGCCAGCAGCCAAGGCCTGACCACAGATACGCAGTATTTT | CASSQGLTTDTQYF
TRBJ2-1 | . | TRBV5-1 | many | TGCGCCAGCAGCTTGGAAGGGGGGGATTACAATGAGCAGTTCTTC | CASSLEGGDYNEQFF
TRBJ1-2 | . | TRBV6-1 | many | TGTGCCAGCAGTGAAGGGGCGGGCCCCGGCTATGGCTACACCTTC | CASSEGAGPGYGYTF
TRBJ2-5 | . | TRBV7-9 | few | TGTGCCAGCAGCTTCCCTCTTAAAGACCAGGAGACCCAGTACTTC | CASSFPLKDQETQYF
TRBJ1-6 | . | TRBV10-3 | few | TGTGCCATCAGCACAGGGTCTACGGATTCACCCCTCCACTTT | CAISTGSTDSPLHF
TRBJ2-1 | . | TRBV19 | . | TGTGCCAGTAGTATCACTTCCGGGACGGATGAGCAGTTCTTC | CASSITSGTDEQFF
TRBJ1-4 | . | TRBV18 | . | TGTGCCAGCTCATCGGGTCAGAATGAAAAACTGTTTTTT | CASSSGQNEKLFF
TRBJ2-3 | . | TRBV3-1 | . | TGTGCCAGCAGCCAAGTGGTCGCCTATGATACGCAGTATTTT | CASSQVVAYDTQYF
TRBJ2-1 | TRBD2 | TRBV5-1 | once | TGCGCCAGCGCCTTGGGAGCGGGGGACTCGGTTAAGCAGTTCTTC | CASALGAGDSVKQFF
TRBJ2-1 | TRBD2 | TRBV20-1 | few | TGCAGTGCTAGTCCGACTAGCGGACTATACAATGAGCAGTTCTTC | CSASPTSGLYNEQFF
TRBJ1-6 | . | TRBV7-4 | many | TGTGCCAGCACCCCCCAGGCAGGGGAATCACCCCTCCACTTT | CASTPQAGESPLHF
TRBJ2-7 | TRBD1 | TRBV28 | . | TGTGCCAGTACAGGGGCCCCCTACGAGCAGTACTTC | CASTGAPYEQYF